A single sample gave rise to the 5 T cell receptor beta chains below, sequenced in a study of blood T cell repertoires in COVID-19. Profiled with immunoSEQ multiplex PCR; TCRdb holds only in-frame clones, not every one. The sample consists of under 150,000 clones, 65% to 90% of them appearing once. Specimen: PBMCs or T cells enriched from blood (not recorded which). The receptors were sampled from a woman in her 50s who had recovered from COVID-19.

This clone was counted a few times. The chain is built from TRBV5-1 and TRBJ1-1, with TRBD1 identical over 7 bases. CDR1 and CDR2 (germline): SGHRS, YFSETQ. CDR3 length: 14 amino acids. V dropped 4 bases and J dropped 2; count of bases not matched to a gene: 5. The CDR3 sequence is CASSIGTANTEAFF. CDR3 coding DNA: TGCGCCAGCAGCATAGGGACAGCCAACACTGAAGCTTTCTTT.

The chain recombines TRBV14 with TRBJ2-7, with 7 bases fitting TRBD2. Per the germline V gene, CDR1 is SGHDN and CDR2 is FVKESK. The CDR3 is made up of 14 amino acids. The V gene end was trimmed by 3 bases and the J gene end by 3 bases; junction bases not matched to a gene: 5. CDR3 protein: CASSHGGDYYEQYF. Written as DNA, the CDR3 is TGTGCCAGCAGCCATGGGGGGGACTACTACGAGCAGTACTTC.

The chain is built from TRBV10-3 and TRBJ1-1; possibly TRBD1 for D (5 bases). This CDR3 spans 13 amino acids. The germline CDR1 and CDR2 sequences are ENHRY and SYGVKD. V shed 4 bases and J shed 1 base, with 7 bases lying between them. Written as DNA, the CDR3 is TGTGCCATCAGTGGACAGACGAACACTGAAGCTTTCTTT. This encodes CAISGQTNTEAFF.

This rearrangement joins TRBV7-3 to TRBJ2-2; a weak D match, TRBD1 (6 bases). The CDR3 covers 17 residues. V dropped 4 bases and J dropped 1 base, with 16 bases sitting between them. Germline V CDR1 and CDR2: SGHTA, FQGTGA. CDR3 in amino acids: CASSSHFDRQNTGELFF. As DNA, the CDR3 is TGTGCCAGCAGCTCCCACTTCGACAGGCAGAACACCGGGGAGCTGTTTTTT.

CDR3 in amino acids: CASSPIGGSTYEQYF. The DNA of the CDR3 is TGTGCCAGCAGCCCTATCGGTGGGAGCACCTACGAGCAGTACTTC. V gene TRBV7-2 combines with J gene TRBJ2-7, with TRBD2 as a possible D gene (5 bases). CDR1 and CDR2 (germline): SGHTA, FQGNSA. Trimming took off 5 bases at V and 2 bases at J, with 16 bases between the two ends. The CDR3 extends over 15 amino acids.